This TCR beta chain was sequenced in a study of blood T cell repertoires in COVID-19. About the study: Material from acute and convalescent COVID-19 was sourced from the United States, Italy and Spain. The cDNA or gDNA used as material had been derived from T cells, B-cell-depleted T cells, or PBMCs.

In the original processing: It was from reference gene primer amplification that nucleated cell counts were estimated. The protocol was immunoSEQ multiplex PCR, while the TCRdb copy is restricted to in-frame clones and leaves out a portion. The D gene and trimming were derived from the DNA, and the V and J assignments and clone size from that table. The sample carries 150,000 to 200,000 clones, 90% recorded once. CDR3 size: 13 residues. Looked up from germline, CDR1 is SQVTM and CDR2 is ANQGSEA. V gave up 7 bases and J gave up 4 bases; unmatched junction bases: 6. The receptor was derived from a man between 60 and 70 years old with active or convalescent COVID-19. This chain links TRBV29-1 with TRBJ1-4; TRBD1 aligns across 7 bases. The source material was peripheral blood. The CDR3 reads CSAKGQVNEKLFF. The CDR3 nucleotides are TGCAGCGCCAAAGGACAGGTTAATGAAAAACTGTTTTTT. Filled out from reference TRBV29-1 and TRBJ1-4, the complete variable domain reads SAVISQKPSRDICQRGTSLTIQCQVDSQVTMMFWYRQQPGQSLTLIATANQGSEATYESGFVIDKFPISRPNLTFSTLTVSNMSPEDSSIYLCSAKGQVNEKLFFGSGTQLSVL.